This T cell receptor beta chain was retrieved from a study of Graves' ophthalmopathy and Graves' hyperthyroidism. The trim removed 5 bases at V and 3 bases at J, leaving 4 bases unmatched. The CDR3 sequence is 13 residues long. CDR1 is GTSNPN, CDR2 SVGIG, per germline (reference sequence). Researchers turned away patients with other autoimmune diseases, uncontrolled infections, pregnancy or lactation. It was on clinical symptoms, serum thyroxine, TRAb, thyroid ultrasound and orbital computed tomography that diagnosis relied. The authors amplified TCR beta CDR3 regions from RNA transcripts. Scientists carried out first-round RT-PCR using HTBI primers and then a second-round multiplex PCR. TCRdb re-called the multiplex PCR reads with MiXCR, one entry per CDR3 protein. The sample includes roughly 480,000 distinct CDR3 sequences, 13% to 15% of them seen just once.

Source material: blood. V and J are TRBV30 and TRBJ1-5; 7 nucleotides agree with TRBD1. The receptor was isolated from a woman aged 25 to 39 with Graves' ophthalmopathy. The CDR3 reads CAWGGQSNQPQHF. CDR3 nucleotide sequence: TGTGCCTGGGGGGGACAGTCCAATCAGCCCCAGCATTTT. The whole variable domain, remainder taken from reference TRBV30 and TRBJ1-5, is SQTIHQWPATLVQPVGSPLSLECTVEGTSNPNLYWYRQAAGRGLQLLFYSVGIGQISSEVPQNLSASRPQDRQFILSSKKLLLSDSGFYLCAWGGQSNQPQHFGDGTRLSIL.